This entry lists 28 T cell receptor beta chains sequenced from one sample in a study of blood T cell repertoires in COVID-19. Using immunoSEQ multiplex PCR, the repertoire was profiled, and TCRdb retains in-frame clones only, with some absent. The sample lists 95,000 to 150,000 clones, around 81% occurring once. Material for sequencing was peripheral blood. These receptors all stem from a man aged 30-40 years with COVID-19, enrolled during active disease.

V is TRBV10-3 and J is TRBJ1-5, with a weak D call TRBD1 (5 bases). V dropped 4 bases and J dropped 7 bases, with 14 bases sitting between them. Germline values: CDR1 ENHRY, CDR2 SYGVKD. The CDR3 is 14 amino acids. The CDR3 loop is CAISGGGSEQPQHF. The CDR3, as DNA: TGTGCCATCAGTGGGGGGGGGAGCGAACAGCCCCAGCATTTT.

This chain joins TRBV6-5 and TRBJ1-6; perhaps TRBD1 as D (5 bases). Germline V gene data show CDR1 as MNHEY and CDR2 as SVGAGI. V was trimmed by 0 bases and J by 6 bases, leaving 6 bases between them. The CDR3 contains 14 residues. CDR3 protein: CASSYSTANSPLHF. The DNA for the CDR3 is TGTGCCAGCAGTTACTCGACAGCTAATTCACCCCTCCACTTT.

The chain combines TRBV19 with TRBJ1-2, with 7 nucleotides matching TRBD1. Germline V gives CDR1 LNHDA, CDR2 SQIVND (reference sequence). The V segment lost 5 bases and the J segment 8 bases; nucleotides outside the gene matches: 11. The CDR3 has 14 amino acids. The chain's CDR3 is CASSVQQGWRGYTF. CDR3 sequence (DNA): TGTGCCAGTAGTGTACAACAGGGGTGGCGCGGCTACACCTTC.

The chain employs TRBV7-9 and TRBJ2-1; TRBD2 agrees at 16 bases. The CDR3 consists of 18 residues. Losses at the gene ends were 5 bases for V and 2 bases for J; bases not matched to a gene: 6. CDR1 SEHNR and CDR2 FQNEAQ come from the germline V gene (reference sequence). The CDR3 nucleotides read TGTGCCAGCAGCCTTAAGGGACTAGCGGGGGGGCCCTACAATGAGCAGTTCTTC. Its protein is CASSLKGLAGGPYNEQFF.

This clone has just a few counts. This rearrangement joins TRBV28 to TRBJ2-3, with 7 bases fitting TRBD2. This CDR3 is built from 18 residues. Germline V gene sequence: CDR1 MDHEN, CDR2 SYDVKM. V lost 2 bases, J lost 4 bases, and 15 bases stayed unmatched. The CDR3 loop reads CASSLAGAAGSVADTQYF. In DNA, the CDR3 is TGTGCCAGCAGTTTAGCGGGAGCCGCGGGTTCTGTCGCAGATACGCAGTATTTT.

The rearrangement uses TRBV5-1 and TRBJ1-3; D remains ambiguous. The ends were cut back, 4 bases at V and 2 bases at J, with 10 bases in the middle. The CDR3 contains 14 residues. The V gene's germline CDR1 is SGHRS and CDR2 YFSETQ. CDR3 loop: CASSPQATGNTIYF. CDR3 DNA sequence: TGCGCCAGCAGCCCCCAGGCGACTGGAAACACCATATATTTT. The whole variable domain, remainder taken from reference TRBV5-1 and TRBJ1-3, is KAGVTQTPRYLIKTRGQQVTLSCSPISGHRSVSWYQQTPGQGLQFLFEYFSETQRNKGNFPGRFSGRQFSNSRSEMNVSTLELGDSALYLCASSPQATGNTIYFGEGSWLTVV.

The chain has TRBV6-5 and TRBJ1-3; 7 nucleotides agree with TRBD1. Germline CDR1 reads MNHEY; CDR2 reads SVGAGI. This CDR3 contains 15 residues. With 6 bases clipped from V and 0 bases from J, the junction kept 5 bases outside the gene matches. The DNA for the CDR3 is TGTGCCAGCAGCGCGGGACAGTTCTCTGGAAACACCATATATTTT. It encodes CASSAGQFSGNTIYF.

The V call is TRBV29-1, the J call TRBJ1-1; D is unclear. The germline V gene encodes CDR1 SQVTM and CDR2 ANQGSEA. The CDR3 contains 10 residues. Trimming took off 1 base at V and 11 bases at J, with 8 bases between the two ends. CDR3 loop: CSVEAFRAFF. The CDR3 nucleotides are TGCAGCGTTGAAGCTTTTCGGGCTTTCTTT.

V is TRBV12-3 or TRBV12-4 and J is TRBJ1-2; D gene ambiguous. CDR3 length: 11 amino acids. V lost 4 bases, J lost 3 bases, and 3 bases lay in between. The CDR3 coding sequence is TGTGCCAGCAGTTCCGACTATGGCTACACCTTC. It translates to CASSSDYGYTF.

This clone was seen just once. CDR3 in DNA: TGCGCCAGCAGCCAAGCAGGGTTCACCTATAATTCACCCCTCCACTTT. It is translated as CASSQAGFTYNSPLHF. The chain links TRBV4-1 to TRBJ1-6; weak D call: TRBD1 (5 bases). This CDR3 comprises 16 residues. Germline V lookup: CDR1 MGHRA, CDR2 YSYEKL. The V and J ends lost 1 base and 2 bases respectively, with 9 bases between them.

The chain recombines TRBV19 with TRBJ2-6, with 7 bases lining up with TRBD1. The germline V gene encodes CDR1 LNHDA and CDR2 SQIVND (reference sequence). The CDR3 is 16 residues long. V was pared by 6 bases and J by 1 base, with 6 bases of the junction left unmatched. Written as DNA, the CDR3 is TGTGCCAGTAGGGACAGGCTACATTCTGGGGCCAACGTCCTGACTTTC. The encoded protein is CASRDRLHSGANVLTF.

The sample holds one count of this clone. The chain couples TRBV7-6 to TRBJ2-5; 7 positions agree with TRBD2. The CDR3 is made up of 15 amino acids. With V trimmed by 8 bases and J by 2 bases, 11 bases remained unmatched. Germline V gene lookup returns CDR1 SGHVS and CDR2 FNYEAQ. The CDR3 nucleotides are TGTGCCAGCCAGACCTCGGCAGCGGGGCAAGAGACCCAGTACTTC. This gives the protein CASQTSAAGQETQYF.

The CDR3 reads CASTGGRENTEAFF. The CDR3 DNA sequence: TGTGCCAGCACCGGCGGGAGGGAGAACACTGAAGCTTTCTTT. This chain links TRBV2 with TRBJ1-1; D is undetermined. Germline V gene lookup returns CDR1 SNHLY and CDR2 FYNNEI. The CDR3 loop spans 14 amino acids. Deletions cut 7 bases from V and 1 base from J, with 13 bases between.

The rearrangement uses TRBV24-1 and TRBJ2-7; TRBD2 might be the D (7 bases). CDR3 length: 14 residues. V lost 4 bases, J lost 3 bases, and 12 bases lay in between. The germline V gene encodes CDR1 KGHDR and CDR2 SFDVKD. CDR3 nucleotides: TGTGCCACCAGTGACAGGGGACTATTCTACGAGCAGTACTTC. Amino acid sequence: CATSDRGLFYEQYF.

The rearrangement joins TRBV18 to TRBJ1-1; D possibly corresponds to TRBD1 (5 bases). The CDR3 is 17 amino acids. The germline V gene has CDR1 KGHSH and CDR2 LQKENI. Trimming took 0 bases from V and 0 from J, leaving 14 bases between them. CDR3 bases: TGTGCCAGCTCACCACCGAGTTTGGCAGGGATGAACACTGAAGCTTTCTTT. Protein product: CASSPPSLAGMNTEAFF.

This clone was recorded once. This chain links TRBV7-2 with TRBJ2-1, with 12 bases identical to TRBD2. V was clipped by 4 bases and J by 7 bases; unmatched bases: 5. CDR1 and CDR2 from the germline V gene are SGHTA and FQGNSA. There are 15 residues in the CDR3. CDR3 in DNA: TGTGCCAGCAGCTCCGGACTAGCGGGGTCAAATGAGCAGTTCTTC. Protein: CASSSGLAGSNEQFF.

CDR3 bases: TGTGCCAGCAGCTTAGCCCTGGGACAGGGGACCTACGAGCAGTACTTC. Its protein is CASSLALGQGTYEQYF. V is TRBV11-2 and J is TRBJ2-7; 10 bases match TRBD1. This CDR3 has 16 amino acids. The V segment lost 1 base and the J segment 2 bases; nucleotides outside the gene matches: 5. Germline V lookup: CDR1 SGHAT, CDR2 FQNNGV.

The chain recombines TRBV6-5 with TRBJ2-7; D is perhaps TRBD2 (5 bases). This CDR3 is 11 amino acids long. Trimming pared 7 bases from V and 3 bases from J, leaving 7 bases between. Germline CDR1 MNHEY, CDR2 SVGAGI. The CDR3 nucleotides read TGTGCCAGCACCCGGGACTACGAGCAGTACTTC. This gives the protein CASTRDYEQYF.

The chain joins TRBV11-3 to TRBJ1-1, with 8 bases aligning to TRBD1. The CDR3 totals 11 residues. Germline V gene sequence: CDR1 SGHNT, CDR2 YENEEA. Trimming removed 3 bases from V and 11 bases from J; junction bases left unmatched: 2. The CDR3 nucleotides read TGTGCCAGCAGCTTGACAGGGGAGGCTTTCTTT. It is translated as CASSLTGEAFF.

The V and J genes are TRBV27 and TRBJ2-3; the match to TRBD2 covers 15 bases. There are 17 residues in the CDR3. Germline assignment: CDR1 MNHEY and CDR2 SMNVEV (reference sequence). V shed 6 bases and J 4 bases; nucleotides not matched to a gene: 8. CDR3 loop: CASSGLAGGGWADTQYF. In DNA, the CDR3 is TGTGCCAGCAGCGGACTAGCGGGGGGGGGATGGGCAGATACGCAGTATTTT.

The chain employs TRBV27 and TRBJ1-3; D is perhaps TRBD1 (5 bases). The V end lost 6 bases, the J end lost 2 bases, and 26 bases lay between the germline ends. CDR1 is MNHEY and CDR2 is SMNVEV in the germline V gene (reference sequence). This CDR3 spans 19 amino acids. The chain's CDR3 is CASRSPTESLRVTGNTIYF. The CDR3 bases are TGTGCCAGCAGATCCCCGACAGAATCCCTTAGGGTAACTGGAAACACCATATATTTT.

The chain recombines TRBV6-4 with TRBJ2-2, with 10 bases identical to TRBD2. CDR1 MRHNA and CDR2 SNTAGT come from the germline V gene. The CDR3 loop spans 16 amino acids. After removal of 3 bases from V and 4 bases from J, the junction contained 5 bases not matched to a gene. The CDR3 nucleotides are TGTGCCAGCAGTGAATTAGCGGGAGGCCGCACCGGGGAGCTGTTTTTT. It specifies CASSELAGGRTGELFF.

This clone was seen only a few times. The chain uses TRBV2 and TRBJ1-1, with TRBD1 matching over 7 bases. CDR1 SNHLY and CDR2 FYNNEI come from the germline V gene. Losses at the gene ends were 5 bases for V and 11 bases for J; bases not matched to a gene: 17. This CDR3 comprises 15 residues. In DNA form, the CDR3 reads TGTGCCAGCAGTTGGTACAGGGGAGATTTTCTCGGGGCTTTCTTT. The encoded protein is CASSWYRGDFLGAFF.

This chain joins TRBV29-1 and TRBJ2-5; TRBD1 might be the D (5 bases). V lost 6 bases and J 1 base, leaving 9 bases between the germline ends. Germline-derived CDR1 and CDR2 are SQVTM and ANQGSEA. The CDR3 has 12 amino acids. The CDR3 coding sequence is TGCAGCGTGCAGGGCAGCCAAGAGACCCAGTACTTC. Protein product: CSVQGSQETQYF. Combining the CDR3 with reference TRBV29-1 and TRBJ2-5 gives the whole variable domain SAVISQKPSRDICQRGTSLTIQCQVDSQVTMMFWYRQQPGQSLTLIATANQGSEATYESGFVIDKFPISRPNLTFSTLTVSNMSPEDSSIYLCSVQGSQETQYFGPGTRLLVL.

The CDR3 coding sequence is TGCGCCAGCAGACCGACAGGGGGCACTGAAGCTTTCTTT. Translated: CASRPTGGTEAFF. This sequence joins TRBV5-1 and TRBJ1-1; 9 nucleotides agree with TRBD1. V lost 5 bases, J lost 4 bases, and 3 bases stayed unmatched. Germline values: CDR1 SGHRS, CDR2 YFSETQ. The CDR3 length is 13 residues.

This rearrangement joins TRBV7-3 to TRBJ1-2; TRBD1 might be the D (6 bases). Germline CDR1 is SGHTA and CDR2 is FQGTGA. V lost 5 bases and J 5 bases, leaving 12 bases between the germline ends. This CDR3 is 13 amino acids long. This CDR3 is CASSLQGDYGYTF. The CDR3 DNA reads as TGTGCCAGCAGCCTACAGGGAGATTATGGCTACACCTTC.

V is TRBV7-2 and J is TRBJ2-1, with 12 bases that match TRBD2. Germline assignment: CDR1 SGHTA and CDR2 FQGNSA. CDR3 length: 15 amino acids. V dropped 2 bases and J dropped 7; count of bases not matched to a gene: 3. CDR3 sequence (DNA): TGTGCCAGCAGCTTACTAGCGGGGGGGGCAAATGAGCAGTTCTTC. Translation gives CASSLLAGGANEQFF.

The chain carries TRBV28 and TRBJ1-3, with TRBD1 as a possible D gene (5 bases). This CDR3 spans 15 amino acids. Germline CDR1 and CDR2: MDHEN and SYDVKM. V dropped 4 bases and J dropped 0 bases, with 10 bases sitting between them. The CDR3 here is CASSSGPYSGNTIYF. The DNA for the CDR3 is TGTGCCAGCAGTTCAGGGCCCTACTCTGGAAACACCATATATTTT. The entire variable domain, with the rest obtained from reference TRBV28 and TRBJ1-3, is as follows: DVKVTQSSRYLVKRTGEKVFLECVQDMDHENMFWYRQDPGLGLRLIYFSYDVKMKEKGDIPEGYSVSREKKERFSLILESASTNQTSMYLCASSSGPYSGNTIYFGEGSWLTVV.